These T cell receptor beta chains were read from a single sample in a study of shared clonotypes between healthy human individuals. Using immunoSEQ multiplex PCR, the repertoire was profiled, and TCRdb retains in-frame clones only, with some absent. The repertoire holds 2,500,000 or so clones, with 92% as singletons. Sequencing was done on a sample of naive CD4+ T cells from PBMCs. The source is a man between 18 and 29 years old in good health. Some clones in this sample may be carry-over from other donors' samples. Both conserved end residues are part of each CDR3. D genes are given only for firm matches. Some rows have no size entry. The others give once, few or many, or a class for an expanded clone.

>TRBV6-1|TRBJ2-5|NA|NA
CASSEGTVQETQYF
TGTGCCAGCAGTGAAGGGACAGTCCAAGAGACCCAGTACTTC
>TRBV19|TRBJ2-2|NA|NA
CASSGGLLLPDTGELFF
TGTGCCAGTAGTGGGGGCCTCCTCCTCCCAGACACCGGGGAGCTGTTTTTT
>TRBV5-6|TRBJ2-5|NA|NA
CASSLKQDKRTQYF
TGTGCCAGCAGCTTGAAGCAGGACAAGCGAACCCAGTACTTC
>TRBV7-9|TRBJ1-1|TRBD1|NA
CASRLGGENTEAFF
TGTGCCAGCAGGTTAGGGGGCGAGAACACTGAAGCTTTCTTT
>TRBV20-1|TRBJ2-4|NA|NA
CSVQGDIQYF
TGCAGTGTCCAAGGGGACATTCAGTACTTC
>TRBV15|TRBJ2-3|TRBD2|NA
CATSRASGSTDTQYF
TGTGCCACCAGCAGGGCTAGCGGAAGCACAGATACGCAGTATTTT
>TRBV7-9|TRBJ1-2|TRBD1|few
CASSWADRGSYGYTF
TGTGCCAGCAGCTGGGCAGACAGGGGTTCCTATGGCTACACCTTC
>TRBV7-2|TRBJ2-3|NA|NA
CASSQRVVGGFRTDTQYF
TGTGCCAGCAGCCAGAGGGTTGTGGGAGGTTTTCGCACAGATACGCAGTATTTT
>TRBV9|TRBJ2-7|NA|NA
CASSFGTAGYEQYF
TGTGCCAGCAGCTTCGGGACGGCGGGCTACGAGCAGTACTTC
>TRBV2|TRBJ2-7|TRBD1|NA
CASTRDRGSYEQYF
TGTGCCAGCACCCGGGACAGGGGATCCTACGAGCAGTACTTC
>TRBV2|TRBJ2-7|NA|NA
CASSEVNNYEQYF
TGTGCCAGCAGTGAAGTCAATAACTACGAGCAGTACTTC
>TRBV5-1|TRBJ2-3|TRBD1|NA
CASSLRDRGDTQYF
TGCGCCAGCAGCTTGCGGGACAGGGGGGATACGCAGTATTTT
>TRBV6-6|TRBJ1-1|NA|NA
CASREGGWRIEAFF
TGTGCCAGCAGGGAGGGTGGATGGCGGATCGAAGCTTTCTTT
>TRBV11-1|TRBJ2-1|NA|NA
CASSLAGALEQFF
TGTGCCAGCAGCCTAGCCGGGGCCCTTGAGCAGTTCTTC
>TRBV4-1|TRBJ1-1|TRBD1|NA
CASSQGRGIVDTEAFF
TGCGCCAGCAGCCAGGGCAGGGGGATTGTGGACACTGAAGCTTTCTTT
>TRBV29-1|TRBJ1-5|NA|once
CSSLAAREPQHF
TGCAGCTCCTTGGCCGCCAGGGAGCCCCAGCATTTT
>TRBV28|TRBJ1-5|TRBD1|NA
CASSRQGSNQPQHF
TGTGCCAGCAGTCGACAGGGAAGCAATCAGCCCCAGCATTTT
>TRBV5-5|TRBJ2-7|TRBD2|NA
CASSPTSLEQYF
TGTGCCAGCAGCCCGACTAGCCTGGAGCAGTACTTC
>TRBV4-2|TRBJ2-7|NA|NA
CASSPSRDLTYEQYF
TGTGCCAGCAGCCCCTCCCGGGATCTAACCTACGAGCAGTACTTC
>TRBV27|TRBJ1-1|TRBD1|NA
CASSLDRGISTEAFF
TGTGCCAGCAGTTTAGACAGGGGGATAAGCACTGAAGCTTTCTTT